This passage covers 2 T cell receptor beta chains from one sample sequenced in a study of T cells after yellow fever vaccination. Each CDR3 protein is one row after TCRdb ran MiXCR on the 5' RACE reads. The sample has about 260,000 distinct CDR3 sequences, over 4.5% seen once. The sequenced sample was CD4+ T cells sorted from PBMCs, obtained on the day of the yellow fever booster vaccination. These receptors came from a young man who received the YFV17D yellow fever vaccine.

A few counts support this clonotype. V and J are TRBV7-9 and TRBJ2-3; TRBD2 matches 7 bases. Trimming cost V 3 bases and J 6 bases; bases outside gene matches: 6. The CDR3 spans 14 residues. CDR1 is SEHNR, CDR2 FQNEAQ, per germline (reference sequence). The CDR3 region is CASSFQTGGDTQYF. For the CDR3, the DNA is TGTGCCAGCAGCTTTCAGACCGGGGGGGATACGCAGTATTTT. The full variable domain, completed using reference TRBV7-9 and TRBJ2-3, is DTGVSQNPRHKITKRGQNVTFRCDPISEHNRLYWYRQTLGQGPEFLTYFQNEAQLEKSRLLSDRFSAERPKGSFSTLEIQRTEQGDSAMYLCASSFQTGGDTQYFGPGTRLTVL.

This clonotype was seen at least ten times. J is TRBJ1-3 and V is TRBV20-1; unclear D gene. CDR3 length equals 13 residues. Per the germline V gene, CDR1 is DFQATT and CDR2 is SNEGSKA (reference sequence). Trimming cost V 6 bases and J 4 bases, with 13 bases left between them. The CDR3 coding sequence is TGCAGTGCGCACCAGGTTGGCGGAAACACCATATATTTT. This gives the protein CSAHQVGGNTIYF.